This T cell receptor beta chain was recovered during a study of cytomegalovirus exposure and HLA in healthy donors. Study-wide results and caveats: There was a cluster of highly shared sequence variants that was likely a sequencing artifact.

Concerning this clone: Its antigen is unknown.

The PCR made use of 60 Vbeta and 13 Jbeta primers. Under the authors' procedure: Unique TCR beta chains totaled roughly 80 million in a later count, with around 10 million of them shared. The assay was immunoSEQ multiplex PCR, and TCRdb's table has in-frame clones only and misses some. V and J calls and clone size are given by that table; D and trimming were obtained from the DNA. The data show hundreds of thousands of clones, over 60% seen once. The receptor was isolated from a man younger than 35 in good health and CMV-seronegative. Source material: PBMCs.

CDR3 amino acids: CASSLLAGGGDEQFF. For the CDR3, the DNA is TGCGCCAGCAGCTTGCTGGCGGGAGGAGGGGATGAGCAGTTCTTC. The chain joins TRBV5-1 to TRBJ2-1; 8 nucleotides agree with TRBD2. The trim removed 1 base at V and 8 bases at J, leaving 8 bases unmatched. The CDR3 has 15 amino acids. Germline V gene data show CDR1 as SGHRS and CDR2 as YFSETQ.